This T cell receptor beta chain originates from a study of blood T cell repertoires in COVID-19. Overall study: The cDNA or gDNA used as material had been derived from T cells, B-cell-depleted T cells, or PBMCs.

This CDR3 region has 13 residues. V lost 5 bases to trimming and J lost 5 bases; unmatched junction nucleotides: 5. Germline lookup yields CDR1 MRHNA and CDR2 SNTAGT. Methods used by the authors: Amplifying reference gene primers gave estimates of nucleated cell counts. Clones were sequenced by immunoSEQ multiplex PCR, and TCRdb holds only the in-frame ones, with some missing. The V and J calls and clone size were taken over from that table, and D and trimming were inferred from the DNA. This sample yields roughly 300,000 clones, of which about 88% are seen a single time; about 1.5% belongs to the top ten. Seattle patients were enrolled while actively infected and followed longitudinally. In this sample, this clone turned up once.

Sequencing input: peripheral blood. The source of this sequence is a human donor with COVID-19, enrolled during active disease. The donor label of this sample is uncertain. The chain couples TRBV6-4 to TRBJ2-5; 7 positions match TRBD1. CDR3 sequence reads: CASSPTGEETQYF. The CDR3 DNA is TGTGCCAGCAGTCCCACAGGGGAGGAGACCCAGTACTTC.